The 10 T cell receptor beta chains below all came from one sample that was sequenced in a study of sequential checkpoint blockade in melanoma. Treatment given: randomized to nivolumab then ipilimumab (arm A) or the reverse (arm B). Assay used: immunoSEQ multiplex PCR; TCRdb lists only in-frame clones, some missing. The sample consists of about 12,000 clones, approximately 83% of them appearing once. Sequencing was performed on CD8+ T cells sorted from blood (inferred from file names), taken from a patient given nivolumab and ipilimumab in sequence. These receptors originate from a human donor with melanoma.

This clone occurred once. The chain has TRBV5-6 and TRBJ2-5; a weak D match, TRBD2 (5 bases). The DNA end favors TRBJ2-7, so the J call may be wrong. Germline V gene sequence: CDR1 SGHDT, CDR2 YYEEEE. This CDR3 comprises 15 residues. CDR3 in amino acids: CASSFVDGNPYEQYF. The CDR3 DNA reads TGTGCCAGCAGCTTTGTCGACGGGAATCCCTACGAGCAGTACTTC.

This clone has only one observation. One end of the junction does not line up with germline, which may come from a read error. This chain joins TRBV7-9 and TRBJ2-3; 9 nucleotides align to TRBD1. Germline loops: CDR1 SEHNR, CDR2 FQNEAQ (reference sequence). This CDR3 spans 14 amino acids. The CDR3 DNA follows: TGTGCCGGCAGCAGGGACAGGGATGTAAATACGCAGTATTTT. Translating gives CAGSRDRDVNTQYF.

The chain is built from TRBV4-1 and TRBJ2-7, with D maybe TRBD2 (5 bases). Trimming took off 2 bases at V and 8 bases at J, with 10 bases between the two ends. Germline CDR1 reads MGHRA; CDR2 reads YSYEKL. The CDR3 totals 12 residues. The CDR3 bases are TGCGCCAGCAGCCAACCCTCGGGGAAGCAGTACTTC. Translating gives CASSQPSGKQYF.

This clone was counted between two and nine times. The rearrangement links TRBV21-1 to TRBJ1-2; the table's D gene call, TRBD1, was not cross checked with the DNA. TRBV21-1 is listed as a pseudogene. The CDR3 loop spans 14 amino acids. The CDR3 region is CASSKGHRNYGYTF. CDR3 coding DNA: TGTGCCAGCAGCAAGGGCCACAGGAACTATGGCTACACCTTC.

V gene TRBV7-6 combines with J gene TRBJ1-3, with unresolved D. CDR1 is SGHVS, CDR2 FNYEAQ, per germline. The CDR3 extends over 16 amino acids. The V and J ends lost 4 bases and 0 bases respectively, with 13 bases between them. The CDR3 loop reads CASSSKSGGSGNTIYF. CDR3 nucleotide sequence: TGTGCCAGCAGCTCAAAATCAGGTGGCTCTGGAAACACCATATATTTT.

V and J are TRBV25-1 and TRBJ2-7; no clear D. CDR3 length: 13 amino acids. Looked up from germline, CDR1 is MGHDK and CDR2 is SYGVNS. Trimming removed 1 base from V and 3 bases from J, with 7 bases in between. The CDR3 DNA sequence: TGTGCCAGCAGTGAATCCAGGAACTACGAGCAGTACTTC. It translates to CASSESRNYEQYF.

The chain carries TRBV2 and TRBJ2-2, with a tentative D call TRBD2 (6 bases). The CDR3 is 10 residues long. From germline, CDR1 is SNHLY and CDR2 FYNNEI. DNA for the CDR3: TGTGCAGCGGGTACCGGGGAGCTGTTTTTT. Translation: CAAGTGELFF.

This chain uses TRBV28 with TRBJ1-4; tentative D call: TRBD1 (5 bases). CDR1 MDHEN and CDR2 SYDVKM come from the germline V gene. Trimming took off 6 bases at V and 12 bases at J, with 17 bases between the two ends. The CDR3 spans 13 residues. Written as DNA, the CDR3 is TGTGCCAGCAGCCCCGGGGGTCTGGAGGAACTGTTTTTT. It is translated as CASSPGGLEELFF.

The chain joins TRBV7-9 to TRBJ2-5, with D perhaps matching TRBD1 (6 bases). The closer fit of TRBJ2-7 to the DNA end suggests the J call may be wrong. Germline CDR1 and CDR2: SEHNR and FQNEAQ (reference sequence). The CDR3 covers 13 residues. The CDR3 loop reads CASTKGDHYEQYF. CDR3 nucleotides: TGTGCCAGCACCAAGGGGGATCACTACGAGCAGTACTTC.

The chain recombines TRBV6-5 with TRBJ2-3; D unresolved. This CDR3 region has 14 residues. The V gene lost 0 bases and the J gene lost 5 bases, with 9 bases spanning the gap. Germline-derived CDR1 and CDR2 are MNHEY and SVGAGI. The CDR3 sequence: CASSYSIGGDTQYF. CDR3 bases: TGTGCCAGCAGTTACTCAATTGGCGGAGATACGCAGTATTTT.